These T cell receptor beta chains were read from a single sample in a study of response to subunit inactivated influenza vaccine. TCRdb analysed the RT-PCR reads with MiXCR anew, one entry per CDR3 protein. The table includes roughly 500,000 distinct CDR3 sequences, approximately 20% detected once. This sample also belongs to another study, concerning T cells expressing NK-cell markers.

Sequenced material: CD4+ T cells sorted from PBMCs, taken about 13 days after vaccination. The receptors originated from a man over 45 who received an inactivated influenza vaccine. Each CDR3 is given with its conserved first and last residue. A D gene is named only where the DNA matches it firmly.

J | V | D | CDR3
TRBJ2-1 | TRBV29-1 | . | CSALRGYPYNEQFF
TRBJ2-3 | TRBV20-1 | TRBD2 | CSAGRRTSGMADTQYF
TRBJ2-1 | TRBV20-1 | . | CSARARVGSFF
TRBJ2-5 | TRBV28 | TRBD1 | CASSLLFLLGQGKQETQYF
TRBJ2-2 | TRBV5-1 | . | CASSSTTVNTGELFF
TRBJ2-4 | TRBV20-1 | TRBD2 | CSASGGPKNIQYF
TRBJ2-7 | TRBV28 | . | CASSLSQGHPGEQYF
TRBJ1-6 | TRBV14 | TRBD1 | CASSPGTGINSPLHF
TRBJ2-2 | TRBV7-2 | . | CASREGAWTGELFF
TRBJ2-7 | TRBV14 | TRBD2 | CASNRAGVNEQYF
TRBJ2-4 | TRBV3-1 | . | CASSQANIQYF
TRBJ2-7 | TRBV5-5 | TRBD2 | CASSGTSGRYEQYF
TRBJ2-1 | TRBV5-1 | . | CASSLLGLHYNEQFF
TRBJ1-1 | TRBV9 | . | CASSALGRLEAFF
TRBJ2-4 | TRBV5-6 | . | CASNLRGRAKNIQYF
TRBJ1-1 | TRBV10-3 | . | CAIRQTEMNTEAFF
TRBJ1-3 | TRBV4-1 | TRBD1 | CASSQGHQGGSGNTIYF
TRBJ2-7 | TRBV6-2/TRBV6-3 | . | CASSYDWLADPFSYEQYF
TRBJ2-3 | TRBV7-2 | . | CASSVPSGRTQYF
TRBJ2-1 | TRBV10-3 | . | CATRRGPSIRSYNEQFF
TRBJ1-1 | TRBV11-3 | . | CASSFFAGTEAFF
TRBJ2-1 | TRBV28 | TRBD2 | CASHMGTSEKQFF
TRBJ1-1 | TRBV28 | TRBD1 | CASSRHTGAGNTEAFF
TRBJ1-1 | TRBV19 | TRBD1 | CASRPTGLNTEAFF
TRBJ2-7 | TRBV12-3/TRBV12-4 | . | CASSFSGRSNEQYF
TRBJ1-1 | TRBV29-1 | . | CSVSQGPTEAFF
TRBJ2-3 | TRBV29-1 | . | CSVSPSTDTQYF